The present T cell receptor beta chain was sequenced within a study of T-cell reconstitution after alpha-beta-depleted transplantation in children. This sample's TCRbeta library carried unique molecular identifier barcodes. Using its own MiXCR run on the PCR reads, TCRdb lists one record per CDR3 protein. The sample holds a few hundred thousand distinct CDR3 sequences; roughly 17% are singletons and the top ten take 25% to 35%. This CDR3 contains 13 residues. The V segment lost 6 bases and the J segment 3 bases; nucleotides outside the gene matches: 5. From germline, CDR1 is MGHRA and CDR2 YSYEKL. This clonotype was found a few times. The antigen is undetermined. Study-wide findings and caveats: Alpha-beta T cells about two months after transplant reportedly derived from several hundred expanded graft clones. Hyperexpanded clones declined; after one year, newly produced T cells mostly supplied diversity. Day-60 TCRbeta diversity that was high in some patients was derived from surviving recipient T cells and thymic progenitors.

This specimen consisted of PBMCs, mostly from graft donor cells, obtained 360 days after TCRalphabeta/CD19-depleted stem cell transplant. V and J are TRBV4-1 and TRBJ2-7, with 7 bases fitting TRBD1. The clonotype comes from a boy under two years old who had a stem cell transplant for Wiskott-Aldrich syndrome, so the T cells may come from the graft donor. CDR3 bases: TGCGCCAGCAGTCAACAGGGGAGCTACGAGCAGTACTTC. Its protein product is CASSQQGSYEQYF.